The 25 T cell receptor beta chains below were found in one sample sequenced in a study of blood T cell repertoires in COVID-19. Method: immunoSEQ multiplex PCR; TCRdb's copy keeps in-frame clones and lacks some. The data contain 120,000 to 150,000 clones, 80% to 90% of them seen just once; the ten biggest clones take up roughly 2.6%. Sequenced material: peripheral blood. These TCRs come from a human donor with acute or convalescent COVID-19. The donor label of this sample is uncertain.

The rearrangement links TRBV29-1 to TRBJ2-5; 7 bases line up with TRBD2. The CDR3 totals 13 residues. Germline values: CDR1 SQVTM, CDR2 ANQGSEA. The V and J ends lost 4 bases and 1 base, in that order; junction bases with no gene match: 3. The CDR3 coding sequence is TGCAGCGTTGTATCTAGCGGCCAAGAGACCCAGTACTTC. It codes for CSVVSSGQETQYF. Together with reference TRBV29-1 and TRBJ2-5, the CDR3 gives the full variable domain: SAVISQKPSRDICQRGTSLTIQCQVDSQVTMMFWYRQQPGQSLTLIATANQGSEATYESGFVIDKFPISRPNLTFSTLTVSNMSPEDSSIYLCSVVSSGQETQYFGPGTRLLVL.

CDR3 in DNA: TGTGCCAGCAGGATGGGACAGGGGTATGGAAACACCATATATTTT. It translates to CASRMGQGYGNTIYF. The rearrangement uses TRBV6-5 and TRBJ1-3, with TRBD1 identical over 10 bases. Trimming took 6 bases from V and 3 from J; bases not matched to a gene: 5. This CDR3 spans 15 amino acids. Germline V lookup: CDR1 MNHEY, CDR2 SVGAGI.

The chain couples TRBV7-3 to TRBJ2-1, with 7 bases aligning to TRBD2. V was clipped by 1 base and J by 14 bases; unmatched bases: 8. Germline CDR1 and CDR2: SGHTA and FQGTGA. The CDR3 length is 13 residues. The CDR3 region has the DNA TGTGCCAGCAGCTTAAGTGGGGGGGATCAGAAGTTCTTC. Amino acid sequence: CASSLSGGDQKFF.

This chain uses TRBV5-1 with TRBJ1-4; D is possibly TRBD1 (5 bases). Trimming pared 0 bases from V and 5 bases from J, leaving 14 bases between. CDR3 length: 16 amino acids. Germline assignment: CDR1 SGHRS and CDR2 YFSETQ. The DNA of the CDR3 is TGCGCCAGCAGCTTGGCCGGCGGGGGGATGAATGAAAAACTGTTTTTT. It encodes CASSLAGGGMNEKLFF.

J is TRBJ2-3 and V is TRBV4-3; 7 nucleotides align to TRBD2. CDR1 LGHNA and CDR2 YSLEER come from the germline V gene. The J segment lost 0 bases and the V segment lost 0 bases, leaving 6 bases of the junction unmatched. The CDR3 totals 17 residues. The CDR3 sequence: CASSQDGGVLSTDTQYF. For the CDR3, the DNA is TGCGCCAGCAGCCAAGATGGGGGGGTACTCAGCACAGATACGCAGTATTTT.

The rearrangement links TRBV5-6 to TRBJ1-1, with 7 nucleotides matching TRBD1. V lost 3 bases to trimming and J lost 0 bases; unmatched junction nucleotides: 8. The CDR3 sequence is 16 residues long. Germline CDR1 SGHDT, CDR2 YYEEEE. The CDR3 DNA reads as TGTGCCAGCAGCTCGACAGGGAATAAGGTGAACACTGAAGCTTTCTTT. Protein: CASSSTGNKVNTEAFF.

The chain links TRBV5-1 to TRBJ2-2; 7 nucleotides line up with TRBD1. Per germline, CDR1 SGHRS and CDR2 YFSETQ. J was trimmed by 0 bases and V by 6 bases; bases with no gene match: 5. This CDR3 has 15 residues. CDR3 DNA: TGCGCCAGCACCCAACAGGGGCCGAACACCGGGGAGCTGTTTTTT. Translating it yields CASTQQGPNTGELFF.

This sequence joins TRBV14 and TRBJ1-2, with 7 bases aligning to TRBD1. Germline V gives CDR1 SGHDN, CDR2 FVKESK. Trimming removed 1 base from V and 4 bases from J; junction bases left unmatched: 6. The CDR3 is 15 amino acids. This CDR3 is CASSQVGYRGYGYTF. For the CDR3, the DNA is TGTGCCAGCAGCCAAGTCGGATACAGGGGCTATGGCTACACCTTC.

The chain uses TRBV5-6 and TRBJ2-1; perhaps TRBD2 as D (5 bases). This CDR3 spans 14 amino acids. Germline V gene lookup returns CDR1 SGHDT and CDR2 YYEEEE. Trimming took 4 bases from V and 7 from J, leaving 15 bases between them. The CDR3 DNA reads as TGTGCCAGCAGCCCCCGACCCACGGGGAATGAGCAGTTCTTC. Translation: CASSPRPTGNEQFF. Using reference TRBV5-6 and TRBJ2-1 for the parts outside the CDR3, the full variable domain is DAGVTQSPTHLIKTRGQQVTLRCSPKSGHDTVSWYQQALGQGPQFIFQYYEEEERQRGNFPDRFSGHQFPNYSSELNVNALLLGDSALYLCASSPRPTGNEQFFGPGTRLTVL.

This clone was seen once. This chain uses TRBV3-1 (or the pseudogene TRBV3-2) with TRBJ2-1, with 12 bases that match TRBD2. The CDR3 has 19 residues. Trimming removed 1 base from V and 6 bases from J; junction bases left unmatched: 13. Germline V gene lookup returns CDR1 LGHDT and CDR2 YNNKEL (reference sequence). CDR3 residues: CASSQGALAGGARSNEQFF. In DNA form, the CDR3 reads TGTGCCAGCAGCCAAGGGGCCCTAGCGGGAGGGGCTCGGAGCAATGAGCAGTTCTTC.

V and J are TRBV3-1 (or the pseudogene TRBV3-2) and TRBJ1-6; D is possibly TRBD1 (5 bases). Germline CDR1 is LGHDT and CDR2 is YNNKEL (reference sequence). The CDR3 runs 14 residues. The V end was cut by 3 bases, the J end by 8 bases, with 11 bases between. DNA for the CDR3: TGTGCCAGCAGCCAGCTGGCGGGGGATTCACCCCTCCACTTT. This encodes CASSQLAGDSPLHF.

This clone was counted between two and nine times. CDR3 protein: CASSIPSYPRELFF. DNA of the CDR3: TGTGCCAGTAGTATTCCGTCCTATCCCCGGGAGCTGTTTTTT. The V call is TRBV19, the J call TRBJ2-2; D is uncertain. This CDR3 region has 14 residues. Germline V lookup: CDR1 LNHDA, CDR2 SQIVND (reference sequence). V was cut by 3 bases and J by 9 bases, with 14 bases left in between.

The rearrangement uses TRBV30 and TRBJ2-1, with D tentatively TRBD1 (6 bases). Looked up from germline, CDR1 is GTSNPN and CDR2 is SVGIG (reference sequence). The V and J ends lost 1 base and 0 bases respectively, with 16 bases between them. This CDR3 is built from 17 residues. The CDR3 DNA reads TGTGCCTGGAGTGACCGATCGAGGGGGAGCTCCTACAATGAGCAGTTCTTC. It is translated as CAWSDRSRGSSYNEQFF.

This chain uses TRBV9 with TRBJ2-5; perhaps TRBD2 as D (5 bases). V was cut by 3 bases and J by 5 bases, with 11 bases left in between. The germline V gene has CDR1 SGDLS and CDR2 YYNGEE. The CDR3 length is 13 residues. CDR3 DNA: TGTGCCAGCAGCGCCCGGGGAGTCGAGACCCAGTACTTC. It yields the protein CASSARGVETQYF.

J is TRBJ2-1 and V is TRBV28; D perhaps matches TRBD2 (6 bases). Per the germline V gene, CDR1 is MDHEN and CDR2 is SYDVKM. CDR3 length: 13 residues. Trimming left V 5 bases short and J 4 bases short, with 9 bases between. CDR3 coding DNA: TGTGCCAGCAGTGCGGGAAATTACAATGAGCAGTTCTTC. Translated, it gives CASSAGNYNEQFF.

In this sample, this clone turned up once. This sequence joins TRBV24-1 and TRBJ1-2, with 7 bases matching TRBD1. Unmatched junction bases numbered 7, after V lost 5 bases and J lost 8 bases. The CDR3 is made up of 13 amino acids. Germline CDR1 is KGHDR and CDR2 is SFDVKD. The CDR3 loop is CATSGTGAKGYTF. The CDR3 coding sequence is TGTGCCACCAGTGGGACAGGAGCGAAGGGCTACACCTTC.

The CDR3 here is CASSPSDRGAEKLFF. The CDR3 coding sequence is TGTGCCAGCAGCCCCTCGGACAGGGGGGCAGAAAAACTGTTTTTT. This chain links TRBV7-3 with TRBJ1-4; 10 nucleotides match TRBD1. The CDR3 is 15 amino acids. The V and J ends lost 5 bases and 8 bases, in that order; junction bases with no gene match: 8. Germline V gene data show CDR1 as SGHTA and CDR2 as FQGTGA.

The V call is TRBV2, the J call TRBJ2-7; 9 positions agree with TRBD1. Trimming at V came to 4 bases and at J to 3 bases, leaving 7 bases not matched to a gene. Germline CDR1 reads SNHLY; CDR2 reads FYNNEI. The CDR3 is 15 residues long. In nucleotides, the CDR3 is TGTGCCAGCAGTGGGGACAGGGTAGGCGGCTACGAGCAGTACTTC. Translated, it gives CASSGDRVGGYEQYF. Using reference TRBV2 and TRBJ2-7 for the parts outside the CDR3, the full variable domain is EPEVTQTPSHQVTQMGQEVILRCVPISNHLYFYWYRQILGQKVEFLVSFYNNEISEKSEIFDDQFSVERPDGSNFTLKIRSTKLEDSAMYFCASSGDRVGGYEQYFGPGTRLTVT.

V and J are TRBV15 and TRBJ2-5; 12 bases line up with TRBD2. Per germline, CDR1 LNHNV and CDR2 YYDKDF (reference sequence). V was pared by 3 bases and J by 5 bases, with 7 bases of the junction left unmatched. This CDR3 is 16 amino acids long. CDR3 residues: CATSSQTSGSGETQYF. CDR3 nucleotides: TGTGCCACCAGCAGCCAGACTAGCGGGAGTGGGGAGACCCAGTACTTC.

The genes are TRBV5-1 and TRBJ1-4; no definite D call. Deletions cut 3 bases from V and 4 bases from J, with 16 bases between. Per the germline V gene, CDR1 is SGHRS and CDR2 is YFSETQ. The CDR3 covers 16 residues. The CDR3 sequence: CASSSFSGRINEKLFF. In DNA form, the CDR3 reads TGCGCCAGCAGCTCATTTAGCGGACGGATTAATGAAAAACTGTTTTTT.

In this sample, this clone turned up once. This rearrangement joins TRBV6-1 to TRBJ2-2; unclear D gene. V was cut by 0 bases and J by 2 bases, with 7 bases left in between. The CDR3 has 15 residues. CDR1 is MNHNS and CDR2 is SASEGT in the germline V gene. The CDR3 bases are TGTGCCAGCAGTGAAGCGCGACTTAACACCGGGGAGCTGTTTTTT. This codes for CASSEARLNTGELFF.

This chain connects TRBV6-5 to TRBJ1-2; D is uncertain. V shed 5 bases and J shed 4 bases, with 14 bases lying between them. Looked up from germline, CDR1 is MNHEY and CDR2 is SVGAGI. The CDR3 has 14 amino acids. The CDR3 DNA reads as TGTGCCAGCAGTAACGCCGGGAGCATCTATGGCTACACCTTC. Protein sequence: CASSNAGSIYGYTF.

The V call is TRBV5-6, the J call TRBJ2-2; D possibly corresponds to TRBD2 (6 bases). The V gene lost 2 bases and the J gene lost 7 bases, with 12 bases spanning the gap. Germline V lookup: CDR1 SGHDT, CDR2 YYEEEE. The CDR3 is 14 residues long. The CDR3 coding sequence is TGTGCCAGCAGCTTCCGAAGGGAGGTCGGGGAGCTGTTTTTT. Protein sequence: CASSFRREVGELFF. The full variable domain, in which reference TRBV5-6 and TRBJ2-2 provide the parts outside the CDR3, is DAGVTQSPTHLIKTRGQQVTLRCSPKSGHDTVSWYQQALGQGPQFIFQYYEEEERQRGNFPDRFSGHQFPNYSSELNVNALLLGDSALYLCASSFRREVGELFFGEGSRLTVL.

This clone was counted once. The chain links TRBV30 to TRBJ2-1, with D possibly being TRBD2 (7 bases). CDR1 is GTSNPN, CDR2 SVGIG, per germline (reference sequence). CDR3 size: 12 residues. The V and J ends lost 3 bases and 8 bases respectively, with 11 bases between them. The CDR3 sequence is CAWRGGRDEQFF. The CDR3 nucleotides are TGTGCCTGGAGGGGGGGGCGCGATGAGCAGTTCTTC.

The chain links TRBV2 to TRBJ2-5, with 13 bases aligning to TRBD2. The CDR3 length is 15 residues. After removal of 5 bases from V and 5 bases from J, the junction contained 5 bases not matched to a gene. Germline lookup yields CDR1 SNHLY and CDR2 FYNNEI. The CDR3 coding sequence is TGTGCCAGCAGTCCGGGACTAGCGGGACCGGAGACCCAGTACTTC. Its protein is CASSPGLAGPETQYF.